One and the same sample provided the 28 T cell receptor beta chains below, sequenced in a study of blood T cell repertoires in COVID-19. TCRdb keeps only in-frame clones here, not all; method: immunoSEQ multiplex PCR. Among approximately 470,000 clones, about 90% were seen once, and the ten largest hold under 0.75%. Specimen: PBMCs or T cells enriched from blood (not recorded which). These receptors all come from a woman between 18 and 29 years old who had recovered from COVID-19.

This chain connects TRBV5-5 to TRBJ1-3, with no clear D. Germline-derived CDR1 and CDR2 are SGHKS and YYEKEE (reference sequence). V was clipped by 1 base and J by 3 bases, with 11 bases between them. The CDR3 is made up of 15 amino acids. The CDR3 DNA reads TGTGCCAGCAGCTTGTTAGAAACGGGTGGAAACACCATATATTTT. Protein product: CASSLLETGGNTIYF.

V usage is TRBV2 and J usage is TRBJ2-1, with 7 bases identical to TRBD2. V shed 3 bases and J 3 bases; nucleotides not matched to a gene: 5. From germline, CDR1 is SNHLY and CDR2 FYNNEI. CDR3 length: 15 residues. CDR3 in amino acids: CASSERSGGYNEQFF. The DNA of the CDR3 is TGTGCCAGCAGTGAGCGGTCGGGGGGCTACAATGAGCAGTTCTTC.

This chain links TRBV7-2 with TRBJ1-1; a possible D gene is TRBD1 (6 bases). The CDR3 runs 15 residues. The V end was cut by 5 bases, the J end by 0 bases, with 13 bases between. CDR1 and CDR2 from the germline V gene are SGHTA and FQGNSA. CDR3 protein: CASSPQGQVNTEAFF. The CDR3 DNA reads TGTGCCAGCAGCCCGCAGGGACAAGTGAACACTGAAGCTTTCTTT.

This clone was seen only a few times. The genes are TRBV28 and TRBJ1-1, with 8 nucleotides matching TRBD1. The CDR3 totals 14 residues. Germline CDR1 reads MDHEN; CDR2 reads SYDVKM. J lost 2 bases, V lost 5 bases, and 4 bases had no gene match. Written as DNA, the CDR3 is TGTGCCAGCAGTGCAGGGGGCTCAAACACTGAAGCTTTCTTT. Encoded protein: CASSAGGSNTEAFF.

The chain is built from TRBV19 and TRBJ1-1, with 9 bases fitting TRBD1. Looked up from germline, CDR1 is LNHDA and CDR2 is SQIVND (reference sequence). V was pared by 7 bases and J by 10 bases, with 13 bases of the junction left unmatched. The CDR3 is 14 residues long. The CDR3 protein is CASNGAGQGIGAFF. As DNA, the CDR3 is TGTGCCAGTAACGGCGCAGGACAGGGGATTGGAGCTTTCTTT.

The chain links TRBV5-5 to TRBJ2-1; weak D call: TRBD1 (6 bases). Trimming removed 2 bases from V and 9 bases from J, with 12 bases in between. The germline V gene has CDR1 SGHKS and CDR2 YYEKEE (reference sequence). The length of the CDR3 is 13 residues. The CDR3: CASSLHREIEQFF. The CDR3 DNA is TGTGCCAGCAGCTTACACAGGGAGATTGAGCAGTTCTTC.

The chain is built from TRBV5-1 and TRBJ2-2; D is undetermined. V shed 6 bases and J shed 8 bases, with 5 bases lying between them. CDR1 is SGHRS, CDR2 YFSETQ, per germline. This CDR3 is built from 10 residues. The CDR3: CASTLGELFF. The CDR3, as DNA: TGCGCCAGCACCCTGGGGGAGCTGTTTTTT.

This clone was seen only once. The V gene is TRBV30, the J gene TRBJ1-2; maybe TRBD1 (6 bases). V was pared by 6 bases and J by 4 bases, with 18 bases between. Germline V lookup: CDR1 GTSNPN, CDR2 SVGIG (reference sequence). There are 14 residues in the CDR3. The CDR3 sequence is CACAKGGGIYGYTF. As DNA, the CDR3 is TGTGCCTGTGCGAAGGGAGGGGGGATCTATGGCTACACCTTC.

V is TRBV9 and J is TRBJ2-3; 11 bases are a match to TRBD2. Germline-derived CDR1 and CDR2 are SGDLS and YYNGEE. This CDR3 spans 14 amino acids. Trimming cost V 3 bases and J 5 bases; bases outside gene matches: 2. CDR3 bases: TGTGCCAGCAGCGGCCTAGCGGGGGGAGATACGCAGTATTTT. It translates to CASSGLAGGDTQYF.

This chain links TRBV19 with TRBJ1-2; D ambiguous. The CDR3 covers 17 residues. Germline V gene sequence: CDR1 LNHDA, CDR2 SQIVND (reference sequence). V dropped 5 bases and J dropped 8 bases, with 27 bases sitting between them. CDR3 sequence: CASSHRTINSRPGGYTF. CDR3 DNA: TGTGCCAGTAGTCACCGGACGATTAATTCAAGACCGGGGGGCTACACCTTC.

The chain has TRBV30 and TRBJ1-2; possibly TRBD1 for D (5 bases). This CDR3 has 11 residues. CDR1 is GTSNPN, CDR2 SVGIG, per germline (reference sequence). Trimming stripped 2 bases from V and 7 bases from J, with 8 bases between. In DNA form, the CDR3 reads TGTGCCTGGAGTTACGGGGGTGGCTACACCTTC. Amino acids: CAWSYGGGYTF.

This sequence joins TRBV6-5 and TRBJ1-1; TRBD1 is a possible D gene (6 bases). V dropped 8 bases and J dropped 11 bases, with 15 bases sitting between them. CDR1 is MNHEY, CDR2 SVGAGI, per germline. The CDR3 is made up of 11 amino acids. The CDR3 reads CASVEQGSAFF. CDR3 DNA sequence: TGTGCCAGCGTTGAGCAGGGGTCGGCTTTCTTT.

This rearrangement joins TRBV5-4 to TRBJ2-3, with 10 bases matching TRBD2. This CDR3 is built from 17 residues. CDR1 and CDR2 (germline): SGHNT, YYREEE (reference sequence). After removal of 4 bases from V and 4 bases from J, the junction contained 12 bases not matched to a gene. The CDR3 spells CASSPRVAGGRPDTQYF. CDR3 sequence (DNA): TGTGCCAGCAGCCCTCGGGTAGCGGGGGGCCGACCAGATACGCAGTATTTT. The full variable domain, its missing parts supplied by reference TRBV5-4 and TRBJ2-3, is ETGVTQSPTHLIKTRGQQVTLRCSSQSGHNTVSWYQQALGQGPQFIFQYYREEENGRGNFPPRFSGLQFPNYSSELNVNALELDDSALYLCASSPRVAGGRPDTQYFGPGTRLTVL.

The chain carries TRBV7-9 and TRBJ2-7; the D gene is possibly TRBD1 (5 bases). The CDR3 covers 14 residues. CDR1 is SEHNR and CDR2 is FQNEAQ in the germline V gene (reference sequence). Trimming pared 7 bases from V and 3 bases from J, leaving 16 bases between. CDR3 loop: CASTLLMTDYEQYF. The CDR3 coding sequence is TGTGCCAGCACCCTCCTGATGACAGACTACGAGCAGTACTTC.

This chain connects TRBV7-2 to TRBJ1-5; TRBD1 is a possible D gene (5 bases). The CDR3 length is 18 residues. Trimming shortened V by 5 bases and J by 3 bases, and 23 bases separated the two germline ends. The germline gives CDR1 SGHTA, CDR2 FQGNSA. The CDR3, as DNA: TGTGCCAGCAGCCACCACGAATGGGGGGGAGGGAACAATCAGCCCCAGCATTTT. This encodes CASSHHEWGGGNNQPQHF.

The chain combines TRBV27 with TRBJ2-7, with 7 nucleotides matching TRBD1. The J segment lost 3 bases and the V segment lost 0 bases, leaving 5 bases of the junction unmatched. The CDR3 is 15 amino acids. Germline V gene sequence: CDR1 MNHEY, CDR2 SMNVEV (reference sequence). The CDR3 coding sequence is TGTGCCAGCAGTTTATCGACAGGGTATAGCTACGAGCAGTACTTC. Translation gives CASSLSTGYSYEQYF.

The chain couples TRBV12-3 or TRBV12-4 to TRBJ2-7; TRBD1 might be the D (5 bases). The CDR3 loop spans 13 amino acids. Between the trimmed V and J ends, which lost 6 bases and 2 bases, there was a span of 11 bases. CDR3 protein: CASRRTFAYEQYF. The CDR3 region has the DNA TGTGCCAGCAGGAGGACATTTGCCTACGAGCAGTACTTC.

This chain joins TRBV2 and TRBJ1-1; D is possibly TRBD1 (5 bases). V lost 7 bases, J lost 0 bases, and 12 bases lay in between. The length of the CDR3 is 14 residues. Germline CDR1 and CDR2: SNHLY and FYNNEI. Here the CDR3 DNA reads TGTGCCAGCAAGAGGACACTGCTGAACACTGAAGCTTTCTTT. The encoded protein is CASKRTLLNTEAFF.

The chain's CDR3 is CASSPRASRRYNEQFF. The DNA for the CDR3 is TGTGCCAGCTCACCACGGGCTAGCAGACGGTACAATGAGCAGTTCTTC. The chain links TRBV18 to TRBJ2-1; tentative D call: TRBD2 (5 bases). V dropped 1 base and J dropped 4 bases, with 14 bases sitting between them. This CDR3 spans 16 amino acids. Germline-derived CDR1 and CDR2 are KGHSH and LQKENI.

The chain employs TRBV5-5 and TRBJ1-6; 9 positions match TRBD1. V trimming: 2 bases; J trimming: 7 bases; junction bases outside the gene matches: 7. The CDR3 length is 16 residues. The germline V gene has CDR1 SGHKS and CDR2 YYEKEE (reference sequence). CDR3 in amino acids: CASSFSPGQGNSPLHF. CDR3 DNA: TGTGCCAGCAGCTTTTCCCCGGGACAGGGCAATTCACCCCTCCACTTT.

CDR3 nucleotides: TGCGCCAGCAGCTTGGGGTCTAGAAACACCGGGGAGCTGTTTTTT. Translating it yields CASSLGSRNTGELFF. The chain uses TRBV5-1 and TRBJ2-2; D remains unclear. V dropped 0 bases and J dropped 2 bases, with 8 bases sitting between them. The germline gives CDR1 SGHRS, CDR2 YFSETQ. CDR3 length: 15 residues.

The chain couples TRBV12-3 or TRBV12-4 to TRBJ2-3; D is undetermined. Trimming took off 3 bases at V and 4 bases at J, with 8 bases between the two ends. CDR3 length: 13 residues. CDR3 loop: CASSFLVSDTQYF. In DNA, the CDR3 is TGTGCCAGCAGTTTTCTCGTTTCAGATACGCAGTATTTT.

The chain joins TRBV30 to TRBJ2-5; D is ambiguous. The V gene lost 4 bases and the J gene lost 5 bases, with 17 bases spanning the gap. Per the germline V gene, CDR1 is GTSNPN and CDR2 is SVGIG (reference sequence). The CDR3 loop spans 14 amino acids. CDR3 sequence: CAWNPEASRETQYF. CDR3 nucleotide sequence: TGTGCCTGGAACCCCGAGGCCTCCCGGGAGACCCAGTACTTC. The variable domain in full, completed from reference TRBV30 and TRBJ2-5, reads SQTIHQWPATLVQPVGSPLSLECTVEGTSNPNLYWYRQAAGRGLQLLFYSVGIGQISSEVPQNLSASRPQDRQFILSSKKLLLSDSGFYLCAWNPEASRETQYFGPGTRLLVL.

The chain recombines TRBV30 with TRBJ2-2; D possibly corresponds to TRBD1 (6 bases). CDR3 length: 14 amino acids. V was pared by 7 bases and J by 2 bases, with 14 bases between. Germline V gives CDR1 GTSNPN, CDR2 SVGIG (reference sequence). The CDR3 is CASPGTSNTGELFF. The CDR3 DNA reads as TGTGCCTCCCCCGGGACATCTAACACCGGGGAGCTGTTTTTT.

This chain joins TRBV27 and TRBJ1-6; D unclear. The V end lost 5 bases, the J end lost 9 bases, and 17 bases lay between the germline ends. Germline V CDR1 and CDR2: MNHEY, SMNVEV (reference sequence). The CDR3 is made up of 15 amino acids. CDR3 sequence reads: CASSPPAARGSPLHF. The CDR3 DNA reads TGTGCCAGCAGTCCCCCTGCGGCTCGGGGTTCACCCCTCCACTTT.

The chain joins TRBV11-2 to TRBJ2-1; 10 bases align to TRBD2. Germline values: CDR1 SGHAT, CDR2 FQNNGV. Unmatched junction bases numbered 6, after V lost 4 bases and J lost 9 bases. There are 14 residues in the CDR3. The CDR3 nucleotides are TGTGCCAGCAGCTCGAGCGGGGGGGCCGTTGAGCAGTTCTTC. Translated: CASSSSGGAVEQFF.

CDR3 sequence: CASSVGPNSGNTIYF. The CDR3 DNA follows: TGTGCCAGCAGCGTAGGGCCGAACTCTGGAAACACCATATATTTT. V is TRBV9 and J is TRBJ1-3; D remains ambiguous. In germline, CDR1 is SGDLS, CDR2 YYNGEE. Trimming removed 0 bases at V and 0 bases at J, with 7 bases between. This CDR3 has 15 residues.

This chain connects TRBV5-8 to TRBJ1-1; 7 positions match TRBD1. V gave up 5 bases and J gave up 4 bases; unmatched junction bases: 5. Germline-derived CDR1 and CDR2 are SGHTS and YDEGEE. This CDR3 has 13 amino acids. This CDR3 is CASSKTGPTEAFF. The CDR3 bases are TGTGCCAGCAGTAAGACAGGGCCCACTGAAGCTTTCTTT.